This T cell receptor (beta chain) was identified in a study of monozygotic twins with inflammatory bowel disease. From germline, CDR1 is SGHNT and CDR2 YENEEA. The CDR3 consists of 18 residues. TCRdb re-called the 5' RACE reads and gives one entry per CDR3 protein, without DNA. The sample includes around 450,000 distinct CDR3 sequences. Of note for this clonotype: Its specificity is unknown.

Study results and caveats: What may have added variability to patient repertoires is that immunosuppressive treatments differed.

Sequences were obtained from blood. The chain has TRBV11-3 and TRBJ2-3; no DNA is available, so the TRBD2 call from TCRdb remains unchecked. This clonotype was sampled from a human donor with ulcerative colitis or Crohn's disease, or a healthy co-twin of an affected twin (not recorded which). The CDR3 sequence: CASSPGTSGVPSTDTQYF.